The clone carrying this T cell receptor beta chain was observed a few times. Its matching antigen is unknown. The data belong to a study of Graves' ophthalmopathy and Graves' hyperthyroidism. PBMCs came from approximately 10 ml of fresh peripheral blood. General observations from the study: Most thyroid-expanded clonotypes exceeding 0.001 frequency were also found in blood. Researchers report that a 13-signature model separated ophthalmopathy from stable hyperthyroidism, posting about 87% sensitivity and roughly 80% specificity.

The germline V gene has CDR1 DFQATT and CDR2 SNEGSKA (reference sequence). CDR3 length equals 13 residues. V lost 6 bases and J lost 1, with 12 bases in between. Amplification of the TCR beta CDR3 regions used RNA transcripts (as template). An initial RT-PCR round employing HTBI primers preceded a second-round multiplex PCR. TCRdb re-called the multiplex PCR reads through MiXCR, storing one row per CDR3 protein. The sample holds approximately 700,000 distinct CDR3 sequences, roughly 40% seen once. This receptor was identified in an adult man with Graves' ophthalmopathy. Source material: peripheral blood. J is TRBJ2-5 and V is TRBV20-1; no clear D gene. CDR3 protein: CSAPPVGQETQYF. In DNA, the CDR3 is TGCAGTGCCCCCCCGGTGGGCCAAGAGACCCAGTACTTC.